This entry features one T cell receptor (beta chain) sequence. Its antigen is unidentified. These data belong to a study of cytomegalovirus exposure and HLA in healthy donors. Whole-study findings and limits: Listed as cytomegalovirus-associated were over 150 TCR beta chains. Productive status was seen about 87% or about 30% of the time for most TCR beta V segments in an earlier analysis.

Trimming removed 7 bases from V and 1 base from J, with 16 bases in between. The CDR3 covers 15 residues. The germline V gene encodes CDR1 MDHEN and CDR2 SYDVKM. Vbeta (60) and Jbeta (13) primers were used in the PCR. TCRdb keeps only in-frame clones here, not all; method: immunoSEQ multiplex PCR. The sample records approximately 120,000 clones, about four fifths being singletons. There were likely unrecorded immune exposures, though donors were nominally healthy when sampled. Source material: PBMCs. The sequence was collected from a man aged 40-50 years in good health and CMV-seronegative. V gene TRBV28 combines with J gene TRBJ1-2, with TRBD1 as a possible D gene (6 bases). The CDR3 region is CASIKTGHFNYGYTF. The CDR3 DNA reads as TGTGCCAGCATCAAGACGGGACACTTTAACTATGGCTACACCTTC.